Here is one TCR beta chain with its context. Its antigen is not identified. These data are taken from a study of cytomegalovirus exposure and HLA in healthy donors. CDR1 is MNHEY and CDR2 is SMNVEV in the germline V gene (reference sequence). The CDR3 contains 13 residues. Trimming pared 5 bases from V and 2 bases from J, leaving 10 bases between. PCR was performed using 60 Vbeta and 13 Jbeta primers. This table comes from immunoSEQ multiplex PCR, and its TCRdb copy is limited to in-frame clones, with some not included. The sample lists fewer than 200,000 clones; around 80% were seen once. Study results and caveats: V- and J-gene trimming in TCR beta was tied to a missense DCLRE1C variant by an analysis performed later.

The material sequenced was PBMCs. V and J are TRBV27 and TRBJ2-7; maybe TRBD1 (6 bases). This clonotype was obtained from a female donor in good health and CMV-seronegative. CDR3 nucleotide sequence: TGTGCCAGCAGTGGACAGAATACCTACGAGCAGTACTTC. It codes for CASSGQNTYEQYF.